This TCR beta chain appears in the sequencing data of a study of cytomegalovirus exposure and HLA in healthy donors. Study summary: The same platform was used for the 110 or so validation repertoires as for the approximately 610 first-cohort repertoires, as reported in a later analysis. Findings and limits, study-wide: Three chains tied to CMV proved CMV antigen-specific in vitro. For most TCR sequences rarity was the rule, although some public TCRs occurred in many donors.

Repertoires were generated with immunoSEQ multiplex PCR, while TCRdb's copy carries only in-frame clones and drops some. The table records 120,000 or so clones, about nine tenths of them present only once. This clone was found once. The antigen is undetermined. The CDR3 covers 17 residues. Sequenced material: PBMCs. The chain carries TRBV12-2 and TRBJ2-2; the table's D call, TRBD2, has no DNA check behind it. TRBV12-2 counts as a pseudogene. This sequence was found in a man younger than 30 in good health and CMV-seropositive. In nucleotides, the CDR3 is TGTGCAAGTCGCTTTACCGAGGGAGAGAGCTCCACCGGGGAGCTGTTTTTT. It translates to CASRFTEGESSTGELFF.